The 13 T cell receptor beta chains reported below all come from one sample, sequenced in a study of blood T cell repertoires in COVID-19. TCRdb's copy holds only in-frame clones and misses some; the assay was immunoSEQ multiplex PCR. This sample carries about 430,000 clones, 88% of them seen once, and the ten largest clones take around 1.5%. The material sequenced was PBMCs or T cells enriched from blood (not recorded which). The source of these receptors is a woman between 18 and 30 years old who had been exposed to COVID-19.

The gene calls are TRBV7-9 and TRBJ2-5; D is perhaps TRBD2 (7 bases). Germline CDR1 is SEHNR and CDR2 is FQNEAQ (reference sequence). The CDR3 is made up of 17 amino acids. The V gene lost 5 bases and the J gene lost 3 bases, with 22 bases spanning the gap. In nucleotides, the CDR3 is TGTGCCAGCAGCACGAGAGGGGGGAGGGCCGTCGAAGAGACCCAGTACTTC. This translates into CASSTRGGRAVEETQYF.

This clone was seen only once. The chain employs TRBV7-6 and TRBJ2-7; TRBD1 matches 9 bases. This CDR3 spans 15 amino acids. V trimming: 1 base; J trimming: 3 bases; junction bases outside the gene matches: 4. The germline gives CDR1 SGHVS, CDR2 FNYEAQ. The CDR3 sequence: CASSLEPGQGYEQYF. The CDR3 region has the DNA TGTGCCAGCAGCTTAGAACCGGGACAGGGCTACGAGCAGTACTTC.

This clone was picked up many times. The chain has TRBV2 and TRBJ2-3, with D possibly matching TRBD2 (6 bases). Trimming removed 5 bases from V and 1 base from J, with 10 bases in between. Germline CDR1 and CDR2: SNHLY and FYNNEI. The CDR3 is 14 residues long. The CDR3 reads CASSPSARTDTQYF. CDR3 sequence (DNA): TGTGCCAGCAGTCCTAGCGCCCGCACAGATACGCAGTATTTT. The entire variable domain, with the rest obtained from reference TRBV2 and TRBJ2-3, is as follows: EPEVTQTPSHQVTQMGQEVILRCVPISNHLYFYWYRQILGQKVEFLVSFYNNEISEKSEIFDDQFSVERPDGSNFTLKIRSTKLEDSAMYFCASSPSARTDTQYFGPGTRLTVL.

The V and J genes are TRBV4-1 and TRBJ2-3; tentative D call: TRBD2 (6 bases). V shed 0 bases and J shed 5 bases, with 12 bases lying between them. This CDR3 comprises 15 residues. Germline assignment: CDR1 MGHRA and CDR2 YSYEKL. In nucleotides, the CDR3 is TGCGCCAGCAGCCAAGATCCCGGGGGATTAGATACGCAGTATTTT. This translates into CASSQDPGGLDTQYF.

The chain employs TRBV3-1 (or the pseudogene TRBV3-2) and TRBJ1-6, with a tentative D call TRBD1 (6 bases). CDR1 LGHDT and CDR2 YNNKEL come from the germline V gene (reference sequence). With 1 base removed from V and 9 bases from J, the gap between germline ends came to 19 bases. CDR3 size: 17 residues. The CDR3 region is CASSQGTVGTSVSPLHF. CDR3 bases: TGTGCCAGCAGCCAAGGAACAGTGGGGACATCGGTTTCACCCCTCCACTTT.

J is TRBJ2-1 and V is TRBV5-6, with a tentative D call TRBD1 (6 bases). In germline, CDR1 is SGHDT, CDR2 YYEEEE. Trimming left V 4 bases short and J 3 bases short, with 11 bases between. The CDR3 is made up of 14 amino acids. The CDR3 here is CASSPQGNYNEQFF. In DNA, the CDR3 is TGTGCCAGCAGCCCCCAGGGGAACTACAATGAGCAGTTCTTC.

Written as DNA, the CDR3 is TGTGCCAGCAGCCCCCAGGGCGGGGGGGAGACCCAGTACTTC. Translating gives CASSPQGGGETQYF. The chain recombines TRBV5-4 with TRBJ2-5, with 8 bases fitting TRBD2. V gave up 4 bases and J gave up 5 bases; unmatched junction bases: 7. CDR1 SGHNT and CDR2 YYREEE come from the germline V gene (reference sequence). CDR3 length: 14 residues.

The chain carries TRBV6-5 and TRBJ2-7; TRBD2 is a possible D gene (5 bases). Trimming removed 1 base from V and 4 bases from J, with 8 bases in between. The germline V gene has CDR1 MNHEY and CDR2 SVGAGI. This CDR3 is built from 13 residues. CDR3 loop: CASSYFPGYEQYF. For the CDR3, the DNA is TGTGCCAGCAGTTACTTTCCGGGGTACGAGCAGTACTTC.

The V call is TRBV5-5, the J call TRBJ1-1; possible D gene TRBD1, 5 bases. Germline-derived CDR1 and CDR2 are SGHKS and YYEKEE (reference sequence). Trimming took 5 bases from V and 4 from J, leaving 21 bases between them. This CDR3 comprises 16 residues. The CDR3 protein is CASRPPLQALTTEAFF. The CDR3 DNA reads TGTGCCAGCAGGCCTCCCCTACAGGCTCTCACCACTGAAGCTTTCTTT.

The V gene is TRBV19, the J gene TRBJ1-1; TRBD1 matches at 7 bases. Germline lookup yields CDR1 LNHDA and CDR2 SQIVND (reference sequence). V shed 3 bases and J 2 bases; nucleotides not matched to a gene: 6. The CDR3 extends over 15 amino acids. The CDR3 is CASSMGTAFNTEAFF. In DNA, the CDR3 is TGTGCCAGTAGTATGGGGACAGCATTTAACACTGAAGCTTTCTTT.

As DNA, the CDR3 is TGTGCCAGCAGTTTATGGGGGGTGCAGTTCTTC. It translates to CASSLWGVQFF. This chain joins TRBV27 and TRBJ2-1, with D possibly TRBD2 on 6 matching bases. Germline loops: CDR1 MNHEY, CDR2 SMNVEV (reference sequence). The V end lost 1 base, the J end lost 12 bases, and 7 bases lay between the germline ends. CDR3 size: 11 residues.

This chain uses TRBV19 with TRBJ1-2, with 7 bases lining up with TRBD1. The length of the CDR3 is 15 residues. Unmatched junction bases numbered 7, after V lost 3 bases and J lost 3 bases. Germline V gives CDR1 LNHDA, CDR2 SQIVND (reference sequence). For the CDR3, the DNA is TGTGCCAGTAGTATTGCAGCCAGGGGGGACTATGGCTACACCTTC. The encoded protein is CASSIAARGDYGYTF.

This chain joins TRBV14 and TRBJ1-1; no clear D. In germline, CDR1 is SGHDN, CDR2 FVKESK. V was pared by 0 bases and J by 0 bases, with 8 bases between. The CDR3 has 15 residues. Here the CDR3 reads CASSQDRVMNTEAFF. The CDR3 nucleotides are TGTGCCAGCAGCCAAGATCGGGTCATGAACACTGAAGCTTTCTTT.